Listed below are T cell receptor beta chains from one sample, sequenced in a study of T cells in Graves' hyperthyroidism and ophthalmopathy. From the multiplex PCR reads, TCRdb called clonotypes with MiXCR, one entry per CDR3 protein. Altogether hundreds of thousands of distinct CDR3 sequences are present, around a quarter being singletons, with the ten largest covering about 11%. Sequenced sample: blood. Source of these receptors: a woman aged 25 to 39 with Graves' ophthalmopathy. The CDR3 runs from the conserved cysteine through the conserved F or W. A D gene is named only where the DNA matches it firmly. The listing skips clone size in some rows; elsewhere it reads once, few, many or a size class.

J: TRBJ2-7
size: .
V: TRBV28
D: TRBD1
CDR3: CASSLYRGRYEQYF
DNA: TGTGCCAGCAGTTTATACAGGGGGCGGTACGAGCAGTACTTC

J: TRBJ1-1
size: many
V: TRBV29-1
D: .
CDR3: CSVEEDGIEAFF
DNA: TGCAGCGTTGAAGAGGACGGAATTGAAGCTTTCTTT

J: TRBJ1-2
size: many
V: TRBV6-2/TRBV6-3
D: .
CDR3: CASRPGVFYGYTF
DNA: TGTGCCAGCAGGCCAGGGGTTTTCTATGGCTACACCTTC

J: TRBJ2-5
size: many
V: TRBV11-2
D: .
CDR3: CASSLMEGWETQYF
DNA: TGTGCCAGCAGCTTAATGGAAGGGTGGGAGACCCAGTACTTC

J: TRBJ2-5
size: many
V: TRBV7-2
D: .
CDR3: CASSLMQGGETQYF
DNA: TGTGCCAGCAGCTTAATGCAGGGTGGAGAGACCCAGTACTTC

J: TRBJ2-2
size: many
V: TRBV12-3/TRBV12-4
D: .
CDR3: CASSLRREVIGELFF
DNA: TGTGCCAGCAGTTTGCGAAGGGAAGTAATCGGGGAGCTGTTTTTT

J: TRBJ1-1
size: .
V: TRBV7-6
D: TRBD1
CDR3: CASGLRFRGLGVGTEAFF
DNA: TGTGCCAGCGGCTTACGATTTAGGGGGCTCGGTGTCGGCACTGAAGCTTTCTTT

J: TRBJ2-5
size: many
V: TRBV18
D: .
CDR3: CASSPFLGQETQYF
DNA: TGTGCCAGCTCACCGTTTTTAGGGCAAGAGACCCAGTACTTC

J: TRBJ2-5
size: many
V: TRBV4-1
D: .
CDR3: CASSQGGGGETQYF
DNA: TGCGCCAGCAGCCAAGGTGGGGGCGGAGAGACCCAGTACTTC

J: TRBJ1-1
size: few
V: TRBV12-3/TRBV12-4
D: .
CDR3: CASSIREKNTEAFF
DNA: TGTGCCAGCAGTATCAGGGAAAAGAACACTGAAGCTTTCTTT

J: TRBJ2-7
size: many
V: TRBV7-9
D: .
CDR3: CASSLGVSGGEQYF
DNA: TGTGCCAGCAGCTTAGGTGTTTCGGGTGGCGAGCAGTACTTC

J: TRBJ1-5
size: many
V: TRBV6-2/TRBV6-3
D: .
CDR3: CASRITGNQPQHF
DNA: TGTGCCAGCAGAATAACCGGGAATCAGCCCCAGCATTTT

J: TRBJ1-2
size: many
V: TRBV20-1
D: .
CDR3: CSAPSVWANYGYTF
DNA: TGCAGTGCTCCCAGCGTTTGGGCTAACTATGGCTACACCTTC

J: TRBJ2-6
size: few
V: TRBV30
D: .
CDR3: CAWSPSRSSGANVLTF
DNA: TGTGCCTGGAGCCCCTCTCGAAGCTCTGGGGCCAACGTCCTGACTTTC

J: TRBJ1-2
size: few
V: TRBV2
D: .
CDR3: CASSTRSRAGKYGYTF
DNA: TGTGCCAGCAGCACCCGTTCGCGAGCAGGGAAATATGGCTACACCTTC

J: TRBJ1-1
size: once
V: TRBV4-1
D: TRBD1
CDR3: CASSQGGDRRNTEAFF
DNA: TGCGCCAGCAGCCAAGGGGGGGACAGAAGGAACACTGAAGCTTTCTTT

J: TRBJ1-5
size: .
V: TRBV7-2
D: TRBD1
CDR3: CASSSRQGPQPQHF
DNA: TGTGCCAGCAGCTCTCGACAGGGGCCCCAGCCCCAGCATTTT

J: TRBJ1-2
size: .
V: TRBV29-1
D: .
CDR3: CSVVVGAYGYTF
DNA: TGCAGCGTTGTTGTGGGAGCCTATGGCTACACCTTC

J: TRBJ1-1
size: many
V: TRBV12-3/TRBV12-4
D: .
CDR3: CASSFSRGTEAFF
DNA: TGCGCCAGCAGCTTCTCCAGGGGAACTGAAGCTTTCTTT

J: TRBJ1-1
size: many
V: TRBV28
D: TRBD1
CDR3: CASSPRQGGGTEAFF
DNA: TGTGCCAGCAGTCCCAGACAGGGAGGGGGCACTGAAGCTTTCTTT

J: TRBJ2-7
size: many
V: TRBV6-1
D: TRBD2
CDR3: CATNPSGGAYEQYF
DNA: TGTGCCACCAACCCTAGCGGGGGAGCCTACGAGCAGTACTTC

J: TRBJ2-5
size: .
V: TRBV6-2/TRBV6-3
D: .
CDR3: CASSYFGGGYQETQYF
DNA: TGTGCCAGCAGTTACTTCGGGGGAGGATACCAAGAGACCCAGTACTTC

J: TRBJ1-1
size: many
V: TRBV19
D: .
CDR3: CASSIQLNTEAFF
DNA: TGTGCCAGTAGTATACAGCTGAACACTGAAGCTTTCTTT

J: TRBJ1-1
size: many
V: TRBV6-5
D: .
CDR3: CASSYSRGGVAFF
DNA: TGTGCCAGCAGTTACTCAAGAGGCGGAGTCGCTTTCTTT

J: TRBJ2-2
size: many
V: TRBV6-2/TRBV6-3
D: TRBD2
CDR3: CASGSGGAGNTGELFF
DNA: TGTGCCAGCGGGAGCGGGGGGGCCGGGAACACCGGGGAGCTGTTTTTT

J: TRBJ2-2
size: many
V: TRBV27
D: .
CDR3: CASSDREDGELFF
DNA: TGTGCCAGCAGTGACAGGGAGGACGGGGAGCTGTTTTTT

J: TRBJ1-2
size: .
V: TRBV6-5
D: TRBD1
CDR3: CASSSTGGNNYGYTF
DNA: TGTGCCAGCAGTTCTACAGGGGGCAATAACTATGGCTACACCTTC

J: TRBJ2-7
size: many
V: TRBV6-2/TRBV6-3
D: TRBD1
CDR3: CASSYSSRGQVFSYEQYF
DNA: TGTGCCAGCAGTTACTCGTCCCGCGGACAGGTCTTCTCCTACGAGCAGTACTTC

J: TRBJ1-2
size: many
V: TRBV6-1
D: .
CDR3: CASSEDVFLGGKGYTF
DNA: TGTGCCAGCAGTGAAGATGTTTTTTTGGGGGGAAAAGGCTACACCTTC

J: TRBJ1-2
size: .
V: TRBV10-3
D: .
CDR3: CATNPELAAVYGYTF
DNA: TGTGCCACCAACCCTGAACTGGCCGCGGTCTATGGCTACACCTTC

J: TRBJ2-7
size: .
V: TRBV7-8
D: TRBD1
CDR3: CASSPSRQGAREQYF
DNA: TGTGCCAGCAGCCCCTCCCGACAGGGGGCGAGAGAGCAGTACTTC

J: TRBJ2-5
size: few
V: TRBV5-1
D: TRBD2
CDR3: CASSIGLAGGPQETQYF
DNA: TGCGCCAGCAGCATAGGACTAGCGGGGGGACCCCAAGAGACCCAGTACTTC

J: TRBJ2-7
size: .
V: TRBV6-1
D: TRBD2
CDR3: CASSRGAGSYEQYF
DNA: TGTGCCAGCAGCCGGGGAGCGGGGTCTTACGAGCAGTACTTC

J: TRBJ1-2
size: few
V: TRBV4-1
D: TRBD1
CDR3: CASSQNRGAADGYTF
DNA: TGCGCCAGCAGCCAGAACAGGGGAGCGGCTGATGGCTACACCTTC

J: TRBJ2-5
size: .
V: TRBV14
D: .
CDR3: CASSQNIQETQYF
DNA: TGTGCCAGCAGCCAAAACATACAAGAGACCCAGTACTTC

J: TRBJ1-2
size: many
V: TRBV6-2/TRBV6-3
D: .
CDR3: CASNLDLTDDNYGYTF
DNA: TGTGCCAGCAACCTAGACCTCACAGACGACAACTATGGCTACACCTTC

J: TRBJ2-3
size: .
V: TRBV6-5
D: TRBD2
CDR3: CASSYSAGGIQDTQYF
DNA: TGTGCCAGCAGTTACTCGGCGGGGGGGATTCAAGATACGCAGTATTTT

J: TRBJ1-5
size: many
V: TRBV12-3/TRBV12-4
D: .
CDR3: CASSLRIQGRGQPQHF
DNA: TGTGCCAGCAGTTTAAGGATCCAGGGAAGAGGCCAGCCCCAGCATTTT

J: TRBJ2-7
size: .
V: TRBV4-2
D: TRBD2
CDR3: CASSQDQGGSSYEQYF
DNA: TGTGCCAGCAGCCAAGATCAGGGAGGGAGCTCCTACGAGCAGTACTTC

J: TRBJ1-2
size: .
V: TRBV18
D: .
CDR3: CASSPPAGGHYGYTF
DNA: TGTGCCAGCTCACCACCGGCGGGGGGACACTATGGCTACACCTTC

J: TRBJ1-1
size: .
V: TRBV4-2
D: .
CDR3: CASSPTEINTEAFF
DNA: TGTGCCAGCAGCCCCACAGAAATTAACACTGAAGCTTTCTTT

J: TRBJ2-7
size: many
V: TRBV6-5
D: TRBD1
CDR3: CASSPGQGYHEQYF
DNA: TGTGCCAGCAGTCCCGGACAGGGTTACCACGAGCAGTACTTC

J: TRBJ2-2
size: few
V: TRBV12-5
D: .
CDR3: CASGFIGELFF
DNA: TGTGCTAGTGGTTTCATCGGGGAGCTGTTTTTT

J: TRBJ1-1
size: few
V: TRBV27
D: .
CDR3: CASRYLGGMNTEAFF
DNA: TGTGCCAGCAGATACTTGGGGGGCATGAACACTGAAGCTTTCTTT

J: TRBJ1-6
size: few
V: TRBV5-1
D: .
CDR3: CASSLFFRVGAYNSPLHF
DNA: TGCGCCAGCAGCTTATTTTTTCGGGTTGGCGCCTATAATTCACCCCTCCACTTT

J: TRBJ2-5
size: many
V: TRBV20-1
D: TRBD2
CDR3: CSAIGGGETQYF
DNA: TGCAGTGCTATTGGGGGGGGTGAGACCCAGTACTTC

J: TRBJ1-4
size: many
V: TRBV5-5
D: .
CDR3: CASRRVEKLFF
DNA: TGTGCCAGCAGAAGGGTTGAAAAACTGTTTTTT

J: TRBJ1-5
size: many
V: TRBV2
D: .
CDR3: CASSESASNQPQHF
DNA: TGTGCCAGCAGTGAATCTGCTAGCAATCAGCCCCAGCATTTT

J: TRBJ2-7
size: .
V: TRBV6-5
D: .
CDR3: CASSYYGSPQHEQYF
DNA: TGTGCCAGCAGTTACTACGGCAGTCCCCAACACGAGCAGTACTTC

J: TRBJ1-2
size: many
V: TRBV20-1
D: TRBD1
CDR3: CSARQQGAHYGYTF
DNA: TGCAGTGCTAGACAACAGGGGGCCCACTATGGCTACACCTTC

J: TRBJ1-4
size: few
V: TRBV4-1
D: .
CDR3: CASSPMVGQRNEKLFF
DNA: TGCGCCAGCAGCCCAATGGTGGGGCAAAGAAATGAAAAACTGTTTTTT